The present T cell receptor beta chain was sequenced within a study of CD8+ T cells in alopecia areata. Study summary: A regimen of oral tofacitinib, 5 to 10 mg twice daily, was given to treated patients. Treatment with tofacitinib (6 to 18 months) was followed by 6 months off drug.

In each case, RNA was isolated and then reverse transcribed into cDNA as the sequencing template. The repertoire was sequenced with immunoSEQ multiplex PCR; TCRdb's copy has only in-frame clones and lacks some. The sample records 150,000 or so clones, approximately 45% being singletons. Alopecia areata patients provided lesional scalp punch biopsies and peripheral blood. PBMCs, the starting material, were the source of sorted CD4+ and CD8+ T cells. The receptor's source is a human donor with alopecia areata. Sequences were obtained from CD4+ T cells sorted from blood.

CDR3 region: CSVEDHTVRKKTQYF. The CDR3 coding sequence is TGCAGCGTTGAAGATCACACCGTCAGAAAGAAGACCCAGTACTTC. The V call is TRBV29-1, the J call TRBJ2-5; D is ambiguous. The CDR3 is made up of 15 amino acids. Trimming stripped 0 bases from V and 6 bases from J, with 17 bases between. Germline loops: CDR1 SQVTM, CDR2 ANQGSEA.